This T cell receptor beta chain derives from a study of T cell responses to AZD1222 COVID-19 vaccine. Findings and limits, study-wide: A rise in Spike-specific TCR breadth and depth followed two AZD1222 doses. Most donors were white British, females outnumbered males, and clonal diversity was possibly underestimated.

Generated by immunoSEQ multiplex PCR, the TCRdb table keeps only in-frame clones and is missing some. The sample lists about 140,000 clones, 90% occurring once. The CDR3 totals 13 residues. Per germline, CDR1 SGHTA and CDR2 FQGNSA. The V end lost 1 base, the J end lost 8 bases, and 6 bases lay between the germline ends. In regard to this clone: Its antigen is undetermined.

The starting material was peripheral blood, obtained 28 days after the second AZD1222 dose. The chain combines TRBV7-2 with TRBJ1-6, with D possibly being TRBD1 (5 bases). The receptor's source is an adult who received the AZD1222 COVID-19 vaccine. CDR3 in amino acids: CASSLEGHSPLHF. Written as DNA, the CDR3 is TGTGCCAGCAGCTTAGAGGGGCATTCACCCCTCCACTTT.